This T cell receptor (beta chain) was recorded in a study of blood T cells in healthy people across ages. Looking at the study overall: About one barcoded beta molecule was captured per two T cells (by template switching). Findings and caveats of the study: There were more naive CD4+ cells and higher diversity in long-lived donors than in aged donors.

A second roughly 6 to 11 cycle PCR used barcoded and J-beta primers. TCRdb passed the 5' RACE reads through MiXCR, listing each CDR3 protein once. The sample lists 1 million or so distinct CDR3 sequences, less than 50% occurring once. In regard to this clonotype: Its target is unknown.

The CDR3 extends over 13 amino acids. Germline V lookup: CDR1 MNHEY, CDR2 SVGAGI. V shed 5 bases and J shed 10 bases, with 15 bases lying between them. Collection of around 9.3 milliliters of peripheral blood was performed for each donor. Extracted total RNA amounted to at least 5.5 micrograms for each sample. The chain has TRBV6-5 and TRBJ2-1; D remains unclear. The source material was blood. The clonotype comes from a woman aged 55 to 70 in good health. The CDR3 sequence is CASSDVLEGEQFF. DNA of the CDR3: TGTGCCAGCAGTGACGTGTTGGAAGGGGAGCAGTTCTTC.